A selection of T cell receptor beta chains follows, all from one sample in a study of Graves' ophthalmopathy and Graves' hyperthyroidism. TCRdb re-analysed the multiplex PCR reads in MiXCR, keeping a single row per CDR3 protein. The sample consists of just over 600,000 distinct CDR3 sequences, 22% of them appearing once. Sequenced material: peripheral blood. The receptors come from a woman aged 18 to 35 with stable Graves' hyperthyroidism. Some clones in this sample may be carry-over from other donors' samples. CDR3s include the opening cysteine and the closing phenylalanine or tryptophan. Each record gives: D gene, J gene, V gene, clone size, CDR3 DNA, CDR3 protein. A D gene is named only where the DNA matches it firmly. Expanded clones get a size class; other rows say once, few or many, or leave the size out.

d_call: NA; j_call: TRBJ1-6; v_call: TRBV27; clone_size: many; cdr3_nt: TGTGCCAGCGGGGCTCCGGGGTTGAGCTCCTATAATTCACCCCTCCACTTT; cdr3_aa: CASGAPGLSSYNSPLHF
d_call: TRBD1; j_call: TRBJ1-1; v_call: TRBV5-1; clone_size: many; cdr3_nt: TGCGCCAGCAGCCACATAGGGACAGACGTTCGGGCTTTCTTT; cdr3_aa: CASSHIGTDVRAFF
d_call: TRBD2; j_call: TRBJ2-5; v_call: TRBV18; clone_size: many; cdr3_nt: TGTGCCAGCTCCCGGACTAGCTCGGAAGAGACCCAGTACTTC; cdr3_aa: CASSRTSSEETQYF
d_call: NA; j_call: TRBJ2-7; v_call: TRBV14; clone_size: many; cdr3_nt: TGTGCCAGCAGCCTGCTAGCGTCCTCCTACGAGCAGTACTTC; cdr3_aa: CASSLLASSYEQYF
d_call: NA; j_call: TRBJ2-5; v_call: TRBV5-1; clone_size: many; cdr3_nt: TGCGCCAGCAGCTTGGATCCGGGCCCCCAAGAGACCCAGTACTTC; cdr3_aa: CASSLDPGPQETQYF
d_call: NA; j_call: TRBJ1-1; v_call: TRBV6-1; clone_size: NA; cdr3_nt: TGTGCCAGCAGTCCCGCGAATGAAGCTTTCTTT; cdr3_aa: CASSPANEAFF
d_call: NA; j_call: TRBJ1-5; v_call: TRBV12-3/TRBV12-4; clone_size: many; cdr3_nt: TGTGCCAGCAGTTTATATCGAAGAGGGGGAAATCAGCCCCAGCATTTT; cdr3_aa: CASSLYRRGGNQPQHF
d_call: NA; j_call: TRBJ2-7; v_call: TRBV2; clone_size: many; cdr3_nt: TGTGCCAGCAGGCAACCGGGACACGGCATCTCCTACGAGCAGTACTTC; cdr3_aa: CASRQPGHGISYEQYF
d_call: NA; j_call: TRBJ2-7; v_call: TRBV27; clone_size: many; cdr3_nt: TGTGCCAGCAGTTTATTGACGGGAACCTACGAGCAGTACTTC; cdr3_aa: CASSLLTGTYEQYF
d_call: TRBD1; j_call: TRBJ1-1; v_call: TRBV6-1; clone_size: NA; cdr3_nt: TGTGCCATCGACAGGGGGGACACTGAAGCTTTCTTT; cdr3_aa: CAIDRGDTEAFF
d_call: TRBD1; j_call: TRBJ2-7; v_call: TRBV27; clone_size: NA; cdr3_nt: TGTGCCAGCAGTTCCGTCCATACACAGGGGGCCTACGAGCAGTACTTC; cdr3_aa: CASSSVHTQGAYEQYF
d_call: NA; j_call: TRBJ2-2; v_call: TRBV6-5; clone_size: many; cdr3_nt: TGTGCCAGCAGTTATGATCGGCGTACAGCTAGCACCGGGGAGCTGTTTTTT; cdr3_aa: CASSYDRRTASTGELFF
d_call: NA; j_call: TRBJ1-1; v_call: TRBV7-2; clone_size: many; cdr3_nt: TGTGCCAGCAGCACAAGACAGGCCAACACTGAAGCTTTCTTT; cdr3_aa: CASSTRQANTEAFF
d_call: NA; j_call: TRBJ2-7; v_call: TRBV7-4; clone_size: few; cdr3_nt: TGTGCCAGCAGCTTAGATGTGGCGTTCTACGAGCAGTACTTC; cdr3_aa: CASSLDVAFYEQYF
d_call: TRBD1; j_call: TRBJ2-7; v_call: TRBV30; clone_size: many; cdr3_nt: TGTGCCTGGAGTGGGGGACAGGGGTCGAGCGAGCAGTACTTC; cdr3_aa: CAWSGGQGSSEQYF
d_call: TRBD1; j_call: TRBJ1-5; v_call: TRBV9; clone_size: many; cdr3_nt: TGTGCCAGCAGCGTAGCCAGGGACAGGCGCAATCAGCCCCAGCATTTT; cdr3_aa: CASSVARDRRNQPQHF
d_call: NA; j_call: TRBJ2-7; v_call: TRBV25-1; clone_size: many; cdr3_nt: TGTGCCAGCGGAAGCGGCTCCTACGAGCAGTACTTC; cdr3_aa: CASGSGSYEQYF
d_call: NA; j_call: TRBJ1-2; v_call: TRBV28; clone_size: many; cdr3_nt: TGTGCCAGCAGTTTAGGGAACTATGGCTACACCTTC; cdr3_aa: CASSLGNYGYTF
d_call: TRBD2; j_call: TRBJ2-7; v_call: TRBV12-3/TRBV12-4; clone_size: many; cdr3_nt: TGTGCCAGCAGCCTGGGACTATCCTACGAGCAGTACTTC; cdr3_aa: CASSLGLSYEQYF
d_call: NA; j_call: TRBJ1-1; v_call: TRBV19; clone_size: many; cdr3_nt: TGTGCCAGTAGTTTCTATTTGAACACTGAAGCTTTCTTT; cdr3_aa: CASSFYLNTEAFF
d_call: TRBD1; j_call: TRBJ1-2; v_call: TRBV29-1; clone_size: few; cdr3_nt: TGCAGCGTCGGATTCGGCAGGGGGAACTATGGCTACACCTTC; cdr3_aa: CSVGFGRGNYGYTF
d_call: NA; j_call: TRBJ2-2; v_call: TRBV5-1; clone_size: NA; cdr3_nt: TGCGCCAGCAGCTTGATGGGGCCCACCGGGGAGCTGTTTTTT; cdr3_aa: CASSLMGPTGELFF
d_call: TRBD1; j_call: TRBJ2-7; v_call: TRBV5-1; clone_size: many; cdr3_nt: TGCGCCAGCGGCCCCTGGGGACAGACTAAGGAGCAGTACTTC; cdr3_aa: CASGPWGQTKEQYF
d_call: NA; j_call: TRBJ2-5; v_call: TRBV5-1; clone_size: few; cdr3_nt: TGCGCCAGCAGGGACGGATTACAAGAGACCCAGTACTTC; cdr3_aa: CASRDGLQETQYF
d_call: NA; j_call: TRBJ1-2; v_call: TRBV20-1; clone_size: many; cdr3_nt: TGCAGTGCTAGAGGTGAAGGGCTCAGCTATGGCTACACCTTC; cdr3_aa: CSARGEGLSYGYTF
d_call: TRBD1; j_call: TRBJ1-2; v_call: TRBV7-8; clone_size: many; cdr3_nt: TGTGCCAGCAGCTTACAATTAACAGGGGGATTTAATGGCTACACCTTC; cdr3_aa: CASSLQLTGGFNGYTF
d_call: NA; j_call: TRBJ2-6; v_call: TRBV6-5; clone_size: many; cdr3_nt: TGTGCCAGCATTAGCTCTGGGGCCAACGTCCTGACTTTC; cdr3_aa: CASISSGANVLTF
d_call: NA; j_call: TRBJ2-7; v_call: TRBV12-3/TRBV12-4; clone_size: NA; cdr3_nt: TGTGCCAGCAGTTTTCGGACAGTCGCGGGCTACGATCAGTACTTC; cdr3_aa: CASSFRTVAGYDQYF
d_call: NA; j_call: TRBJ2-7; v_call: TRBV12-3/TRBV12-4; clone_size: few; cdr3_nt: TGTGCCAGCAGTATGTCCCTTCGGCTCGAGCAGTACTTC; cdr3_aa: CASSMSLRLEQYF
d_call: NA; j_call: TRBJ2-2; v_call: TRBV28; clone_size: many; cdr3_nt: TGTGCCAGCAGAGGCTCTATGAGCACCGGGGAGCTGTTTTTT; cdr3_aa: CASRGSMSTGELFF
d_call: NA; j_call: TRBJ1-2; v_call: TRBV30; clone_size: many; cdr3_nt: TGTGCCTGGAGTCGTAGGGAGTCGTCTAACTATGGCTACACCTTC; cdr3_aa: CAWSRRESSNYGYTF
d_call: NA; j_call: TRBJ2-5; v_call: TRBV7-2; clone_size: many; cdr3_nt: TGTGCCAGCAGCTTATCCAGGCCGGGAGTCAGAGAGACCCAGTACTTC; cdr3_aa: CASSLSRPGVRETQYF
d_call: NA; j_call: TRBJ1-6; v_call: TRBV27; clone_size: NA; cdr3_nt: TGTGCCAGCAGTGACAATTATAATTCACCCCTCCACTTT; cdr3_aa: CASSDNYNSPLHF
d_call: TRBD1; j_call: TRBJ1-5; v_call: TRBV5-1; clone_size: many; cdr3_nt: TGCGCCAGCAGCTTTGACAGGGGTGGCCAGCCCCAGCATTTT; cdr3_aa: CASSFDRGGQPQHF
d_call: TRBD1; j_call: TRBJ2-2; v_call: TRBV10-3; clone_size: many; cdr3_nt: TGTGCCATCAGTGAGGAGCCAGGGGGCAGGTCTCCCGGGGAGCTGTTTTTT; cdr3_aa: CAISEEPGGRSPGELFF
d_call: TRBD1; j_call: TRBJ2-2; v_call: TRBV14; clone_size: NA; cdr3_nt: TGTGCCAGCAGCCAAGATCGGGGGACAGGGAGCACCGGGGAGCTGTTTTTT; cdr3_aa: CASSQDRGTGSTGELFF
d_call: NA; j_call: TRBJ2-7; v_call: TRBV27; clone_size: many; cdr3_nt: TGTGCCAGCAACCCTTCCGGCCCTGACTACGAGCAGTACTTC; cdr3_aa: CASNPSGPDYEQYF